Below, 10 T cell receptor beta chains from the same sample are listed, as sequenced in a study of blood T cell repertoires in COVID-19 (TCRdb year 2020). Libraries were built with the immunoSEQ multiplex PCR assay. As stored in TCRdb, this immuneACCESS dataset retains in-frame rearrangements with V and J assigned. A fraction of the clones does not appear; measured against another copy, unresolved V genes explain less than half of the discrepancy, and the remainder lacks a known reason. Counted in this sample were around 200,000 clones; 88% of them appeared once. Together, the top ten hold around 1.5% of the sample. The sample comprised peripheral blood. These TCRs come from a man aged 18 to 29 with active or convalescent COVID-19.

The V call is TRBV7-3, the J call TRBJ2-1; 10 bases are shared with TRBD2. Germline loops: CDR1 SGHTA, CDR2 FQGTGA. This CDR3 contains 15 residues. Trimming at V came to 3 bases and at J to 8 bases, leaving 7 bases not matched to a gene. Here the CDR3 reads CASSFGGTSVYEQFF. The CDR3 nucleotides are TGTGCCAGCAGCTTCGGCGGGACTAGCGTATATGAGCAGTTCTTC.

The chain is built from TRBV12-3 or TRBV12-4 and TRBJ1-1, with a weak D call TRBD1 (6 bases). V lost 5 bases to trimming and J lost 4 bases, with 11 bases between them. The CDR3 is 13 residues long. CDR3 protein: CASSHQGTTEAFF. The CDR3 DNA reads TGTGCCAGCAGTCACCAGGGGACCACTGAAGCTTTCTTT.

The rearrangement links TRBV11-2 to TRBJ1-2, with 10 nucleotides matching TRBD1. Germline trimming cut 4 bases from V and 6 bases from J; bases unmatched to any gene: 5. The CDR3 is 14 residues long. Germline V gene data show CDR1 as SGHAT and CDR2 as FQNNGV. The CDR3 loop reads CASSSEGQGNGYTF. Here the CDR3 DNA reads TGTGCCAGCAGCTCAGAGGGACAGGGGAATGGCTACACCTTC.

The chain carries TRBV6-2 or TRBV6-3 and TRBJ2-7; weak D call: TRBD1 (5 bases). V was cut by 3 bases and J by 4 bases, with 16 bases left in between. From germline, CDR1 is MNHEY and CDR2 SVGEGT. There are 15 residues in the CDR3. Here the CDR3 reads CASSYNQGVRYEQYF. CDR3 nucleotides: TGTGCCAGCAGTTATAATCAGGGTGTCAGGTACGAGCAGTACTTC.

Details on this clone: Other DNA sequences from this sample encode an identical CDR3 as well. V and J are TRBV6-6 and TRBJ1-5, with 8 bases matching TRBD1. The CDR3 sequence is 12 residues long. Looked up from germline, CDR1 is MNHNY and CDR2 is SVGAGI (reference sequence). Trimming cost V 6 bases and J 5 bases; bases outside gene matches: 0. The CDR3 region has the DNA TGTGCCAGCAGACAGGGGGATCAGCCCCAGCATTTT. It encodes CASRQGDQPQHF.

The genes are TRBV25-1 and TRBJ1-1; 8 bases map to TRBD1. J lost 1 base, V lost 4 bases, and 8 bases had no gene match. This CDR3 has 16 residues. Germline V gives CDR1 MGHDK, CDR2 SYGVNS. The CDR3 loop reads CASSAQPGTGNTEAFF. CDR3 bases: TGTGCCAGCAGTGCCCAACCCGGGACAGGGAACACTGAAGCTTTCTTT.

The V gene is TRBV12-5, the J gene TRBJ1-2, with no clear D. The CDR3 is made up of 12 amino acids. The ends were cut back, 3 bases at V and 8 bases at J, with 10 bases in the middle. Germline V CDR1 and CDR2: LGHNT, FRNRAP. DNA for the CDR3: TGTGCTAGTGGTTTCGCCCCCGGGGGCTACACCTTC. It codes for CASGFAPGGYTF.

The chain recombines TRBV28 with TRBJ1-6; D is uncertain. CDR3 length equals 17 residues. Germline CDR1 and CDR2: MDHEN and SYDVKM. The ends were cut back, 5 bases at V and 7 bases at J, with 21 bases in the middle. The CDR3 nucleotides read TGTGCCAGCAGTGGTTACGTTCCGGGGTTTGAGAATTCACCCCTCCACTTT. Protein sequence: CASSGYVPGFENSPLHF.

The gene calls are TRBV5-4 and TRBJ2-7; D call uncertain. Trimming left V 3 bases short and J 2 bases short, with 9 bases between. CDR1 and CDR2 from the germline V gene are SGHNT and YYREEE (reference sequence). The CDR3 is 13 amino acids. CDR3: CASSYSQTYEQYF. The CDR3 DNA is TGTGCCAGCAGCTATTCACAGACCTACGAGCAGTACTTC.

The chain couples TRBV19 to TRBJ2-5, with 10 positions matching TRBD1. J was trimmed by 4 bases and V by 5 bases; bases with no gene match: 10. This CDR3 spans 16 amino acids. Germline V lookup: CDR1 LNHDA, CDR2 SQIVND (reference sequence). The CDR3 loop is CASSDRDRGTLETQYF. CDR3 in DNA: TGTGCCAGTAGTGACCGGGACAGGGGTACGCTAGAGACCCAGTACTTC. Supplemented by reference TRBV19 and TRBJ2-5, the full variable domain reads DGGITQSPKYLFRKEGQNVTLSCEQNLNHDAMYWYRQDPGQGLRLIYYSQIVNDFQKGDIAEGYSVSREKKESFPLTVTSAQKNPTAFYLCASSDRDRGTLETQYFGPGTRLLVL.